What follows are 3 T cell receptor beta chains derived from one specimen sequenced in a study of blood T cell repertoires in COVID-19. Sequencing used immunoSEQ multiplex PCR; TCRdb keeps in-frame clones, though not all of them. The sample lists about 96,000 clones; roughly 90% were seen once. Sequenced: peripheral blood. The receptors were sampled from a human donor with COVID-19, enrolled during active disease. The donor label of this sample is uncertain.

V and J are TRBV2 and TRBJ1-5; no clear D. Deletions cut 4 bases from V and 1 base from J, with 11 bases between. Germline CDR1 reads SNHLY; CDR2 reads FYNNEI. The CDR3 totals 15 residues. The CDR3 spells CASSAATRSNQPQHF. In nucleotides, the CDR3 is TGTGCCAGCAGTGCGGCGACACGAAGCAATCAGCCCCAGCATTTT.

The gene calls are TRBV6-1 and TRBJ2-5; maybe TRBD1 (6 bases). Trimming took 3 bases from V and 4 from J, leaving 12 bases between them. The CDR3 consists of 14 residues. Germline V gene sequence: CDR1 MNHNS, CDR2 SASEGT. The CDR3 region has the DNA TGTGCCAGCAGTGATAATACAGGGTTAGAGACCCAGTACTTC. Translating gives CASSDNTGLETQYF.

The gene calls are TRBV9 and TRBJ1-3, with a weak D call TRBD1 (5 bases). Germline values: CDR1 SGDLS, CDR2 YYNGEE. V lost 4 bases and J 7 bases, leaving 18 bases between the germline ends. The CDR3 loop spans 15 amino acids. Here the CDR3 reads CASSTGGRVRNTIYF. CDR3 coding DNA: TGTGCCAGCAGCACTGGGGGGAGAGTCCGGAACACCATATATTTT.